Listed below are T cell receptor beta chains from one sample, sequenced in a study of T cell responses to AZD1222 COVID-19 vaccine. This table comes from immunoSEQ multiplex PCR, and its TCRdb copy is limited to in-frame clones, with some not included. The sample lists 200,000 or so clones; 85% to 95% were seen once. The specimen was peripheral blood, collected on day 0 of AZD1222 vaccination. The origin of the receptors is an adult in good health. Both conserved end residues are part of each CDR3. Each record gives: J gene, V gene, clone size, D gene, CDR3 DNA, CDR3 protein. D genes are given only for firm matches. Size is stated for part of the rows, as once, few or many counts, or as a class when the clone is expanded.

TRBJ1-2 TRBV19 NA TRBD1 TGTGCCAGTTCAATAACAGGGGGCAACTATGGCTACACCTTC CASSITGGNYGYTF
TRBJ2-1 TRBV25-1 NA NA TGTGCCAGCAGTACTACGAGATCCTACAATGAGCAGTTCTTC CASSTTRSYNEQFF
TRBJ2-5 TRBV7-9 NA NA TGTGCCAGCAGCTTAAGTTACGGCCAAGCGGAGACCCAGTACTTC CASSLSYGQAETQYF
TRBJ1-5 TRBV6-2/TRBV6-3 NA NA TGTGCCAGCAGTGGGTCTCTATATAGCAATCAGCCCCAGCATTTT CASSGSLYSNQPQHF
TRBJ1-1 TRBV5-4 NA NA TGTGCCAGCAGCTCGGACTCGAACACTGAAGCTTTCTTT CASSSDSNTEAFF
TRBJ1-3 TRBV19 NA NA TGTGCCAGCCTCTCTGGAAACACCATATATTTT CASLSGNTIYF
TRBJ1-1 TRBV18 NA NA TGTGCCAGCTCACTGGGGGAGAACACTGAAGCTTTCTTT CASSLGENTEAFF
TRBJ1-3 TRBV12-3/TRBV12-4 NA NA TGTGCCAGCAGTTTATTTTCCGGAAACACCATATATTTT CASSLFSGNTIYF
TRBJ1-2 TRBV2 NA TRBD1 TGTGCCAGCAGTGACGACAGGGGGCTCTATGGCTACACCTTC CASSDDRGLYGYTF
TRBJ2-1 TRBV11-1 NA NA TGTGCCAGCAGCTTTTTTAAGGTACACAATGAGCAGTTCTTC CASSFFKVHNEQFF
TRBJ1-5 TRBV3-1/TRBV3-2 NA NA TGTGCCAGCAGCCAAAAACAGTATAGCAATCAGCCCCAGCATTTT CASSQKQYSNQPQHF
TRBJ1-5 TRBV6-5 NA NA TGTGCCAGCAGTTACCTGGGGGGGAATCAGCCCCAGCATTTT CASSYLGGNQPQHF
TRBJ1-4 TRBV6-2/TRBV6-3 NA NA TGTGCCAGCAGTTCTTTGGAAAAACTGTTTTTT CASSSLEKLFF
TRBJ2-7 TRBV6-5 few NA TGTGCCAGCAGACAAAGGGGGGGACCCCGCTACGAGCAGTACTTC CASRQRGGPRYEQYF
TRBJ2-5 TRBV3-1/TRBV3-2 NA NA TGTGCCAGCAGCCGTGACAGCGGCCGGGAAGAGACCCAGTACTTC CASSRDSGREETQYF
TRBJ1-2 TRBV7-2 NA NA TGTGCCAGCAGCTTAGGGCCCCAGGATGGCTACACCTTC CASSLGPQDGYTF
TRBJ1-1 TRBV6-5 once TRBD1 TGTGCCAGCAGGAGGACAGGGGCCGGGAACACTGAAGCTTTCTTT CASRRTGAGNTEAFF
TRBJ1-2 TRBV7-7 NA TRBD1 TGTGCTAGCAGGGGGACAGGGAGGAACTATGGCTACACCTTC CASRGTGRNYGYTF
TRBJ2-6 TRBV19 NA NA TGTGCCAGTAGTTTGGCAGTGGGCTCTGGGGCCAACGTCCTGACTTTC CASSLAVGSGANVLTF
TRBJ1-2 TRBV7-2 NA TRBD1 TGTGCCAGCAGTTCCAGGGGGAGTAACTATGGCTACACCTTC CASSSRGSNYGYTF
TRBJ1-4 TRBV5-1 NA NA TGCGCCAGCAGCTCTCCGGGCTTAGGTGAAAAACTGTTTTTT CASSSPGLGEKLFF
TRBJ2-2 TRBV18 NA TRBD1 TGTGCCAGCTCACCGCGGACAGGGGACCACGGGGAGCTGTTTTTT CASSPRTGDHGELFF
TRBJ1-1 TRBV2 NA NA TGTGCCACCTCCAACACTGAAGCTTTCTTT CATSNTEAFF
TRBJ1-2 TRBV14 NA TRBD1 TGTGCCAGCAGCCAAGATCAATATGCGACAGGGCGATTACCGGGACGCTACACCTTC CASSQDQYATGRLPGRYTF
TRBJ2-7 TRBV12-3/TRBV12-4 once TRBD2 TGTGCCAGCAGCACCGGGACTACCAACGAGCAGTACTTC CASSTGTTNEQYF
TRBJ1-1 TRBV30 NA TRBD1 TGTGCCTGGACTTTGGGACAGGGCGGTGAATCTTTCTTT CAWTLGQGGESFF
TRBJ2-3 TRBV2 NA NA TGTGCCAGCAGTGACAGGGCTACGACAGATACGCAGTATTTT CASSDRATTDTQYF
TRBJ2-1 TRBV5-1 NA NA TGCGCCAGCACCATGGGGTCCTACAATGAGCAGTTCTTC CASTMGSYNEQFF
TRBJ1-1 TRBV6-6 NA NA TGTGCCAGCAGGTCACAGACAGGCCCCCTCGCTGAAGCTTTCTTT CASRSQTGPLAEAFF
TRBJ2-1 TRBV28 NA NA TGTGCCAGCACCGGAACTAGCTCCTACAATGAGCAGTTCTTC CASTGTSSYNEQFF
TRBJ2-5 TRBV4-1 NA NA TGCGCCAGCAGCCAGCAGTTAAACCAAGAGACCCAGTACTTC CASSQQLNQETQYF
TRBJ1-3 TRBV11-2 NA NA TGTGCCAGCACTTTCAAAGAAAACACCATATATTTT CASTFKENTIYF
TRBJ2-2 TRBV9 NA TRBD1 TGTGCCAGCAGCGTAGGAGGGGGCTGGGTCGGGGAGCTGTTTTTT CASSVGGGWVGELFF
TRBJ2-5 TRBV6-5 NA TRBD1 TGTGCCAGCAGCCCACAGGGGGCGGCTGAGACCCAGTACTTC CASSPQGAAETQYF
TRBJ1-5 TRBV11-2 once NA TGTGCCAGCAGCTTAGATTCTGGGAGCAATCAGCCCCAGCATTTT CASSLDSGSNQPQHF
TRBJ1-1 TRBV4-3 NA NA TGCGCCAGCAGCCAAAGGGTCGCAGGAGTGAACACTGAAGCTTTCTTT CASSQRVAGVNTEAFF
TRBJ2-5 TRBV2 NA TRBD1 TGTGCCAGCAGATTTGGGACAGGGCAACAAGAGACCCAGTACTTC CASRFGTGQQETQYF
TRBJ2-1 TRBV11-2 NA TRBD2 TGTGCCAGCAGCTTAGGAGGTCTAGCGGAGGGGAATGAGCAGTTCTTC CASSLGGLAEGNEQFF
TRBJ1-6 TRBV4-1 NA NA TGCGCCAGCAGCCAACAAGACCTCCCGGCATCGGCCCTCCACTTT CASSQQDLPASALHF
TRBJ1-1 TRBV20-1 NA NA TGCAGTGCAAACTGGGGGACTGAAGCTTTCTTT CSANWGTEAFF
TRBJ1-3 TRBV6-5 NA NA TGTGCCAGCAGTTCCCAAATGACTGGGGCTGGAAACACCATATATTTT CASSSQMTGAGNTIYF
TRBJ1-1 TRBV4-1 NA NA TGCGCCAGCAGCCAAGAATGGCGGCGGGAGTCCACTGAAGCTTTCTTT CASSQEWRRESTEAFF